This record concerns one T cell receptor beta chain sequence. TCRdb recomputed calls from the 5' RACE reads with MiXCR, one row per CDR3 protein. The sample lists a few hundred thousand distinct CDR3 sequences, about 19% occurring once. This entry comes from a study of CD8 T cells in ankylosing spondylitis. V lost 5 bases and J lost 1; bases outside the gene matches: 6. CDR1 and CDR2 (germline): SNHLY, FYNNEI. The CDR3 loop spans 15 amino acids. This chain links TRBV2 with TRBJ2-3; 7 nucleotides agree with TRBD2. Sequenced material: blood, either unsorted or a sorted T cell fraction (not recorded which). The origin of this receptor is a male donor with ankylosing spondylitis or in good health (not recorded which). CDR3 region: CASSPSGLRTDTQYF. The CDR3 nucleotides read TGTGCCAGCAGTCCTAGCGGTTTGCGCACAGATACGCAGTATTTT.